These T cell receptor beta chains were read from a single sample in a study of brain T cells in children with intractable seizures. The data were produced by immunoSEQ multiplex PCR, yet TCRdb's version contains in-frame clones alone and is incomplete. Of under 150,000 clones detected, approximately 94% appear once; the ten largest clones hold about 3.8%. The starting material was peripheral blood, obtained at surgery. Every receptor here comes from a boy less than two years old with hemimegalencephaly and intractable seizures. CDR3s include the opening cysteine and the closing phenylalanine or tryptophan. Clone size, where shown, is once, few, many, or a class for clones that have expanded.

v_gene	j_gene	abundance	CDR3aa
TRBV9	TRBJ1-6	-	CASSVAGSMMNSPLHF
TRBV9	TRBJ1-6	-	CASSVDPSGGNNSPLHF
TRBV11-2	TRBJ2-7	-	CASSLSEQYF
TRBV9	TRBJ1-3	-	CASSPVPGNTIYF
TRBV27	TRBJ2-1	-	CASSLVAGAYNEQFF
TRBV3-1/TRBV3-2	TRBJ2-7	-	CASSQQGTSGEQYF
TRBV7-7	TRBJ2-2	-	CASSLAVGRGTGELFF
TRBV18	TRBJ2-3	-	CASSPSGLAVAPDTQYF
TRBV10-2	TRBJ1-6	-	CASSAPRTGLNSPLHF
TRBV5-4	TRBJ1-6	-	CASSSPTDFNSPLHF
TRBV19	TRBJ1-2	-	CASSIDLGSKTANYGYTF
TRBV11-3	TRBJ2-3	-	CASSFGEAQYF
TRBV5-4	TRBJ2-3	-	CASSLRPGDTQYF
TRBV19	TRBJ2-7	-	CASSPKTGVSYEQYF
TRBV3-1/TRBV3-2	TRBJ2-1	medium-sized	CASSQYGGNEQFF
TRBV21-1	TRBJ2-1	-	CASSKNGRSSYNEQFF
TRBV27	TRBJ1-1	-	CASSPVRDLNTEAFF
TRBV6-5	TRBJ1-4	-	CAQRGGPATNEKLFF
TRBV5-6	TRBJ1-2	-	CASSLPRGKGGSYGYTF
TRBV19	TRBJ1-6	-	CASRSTGRNSPLHF
TRBV2	TRBJ1-2	-	CASSEEVGYGYTF
TRBV4-2	TRBJ2-3	-	CASSQERRSSPPDTQYF
TRBV16	TRBJ2-1	-	CASSQDPGLAGGVDEQFF